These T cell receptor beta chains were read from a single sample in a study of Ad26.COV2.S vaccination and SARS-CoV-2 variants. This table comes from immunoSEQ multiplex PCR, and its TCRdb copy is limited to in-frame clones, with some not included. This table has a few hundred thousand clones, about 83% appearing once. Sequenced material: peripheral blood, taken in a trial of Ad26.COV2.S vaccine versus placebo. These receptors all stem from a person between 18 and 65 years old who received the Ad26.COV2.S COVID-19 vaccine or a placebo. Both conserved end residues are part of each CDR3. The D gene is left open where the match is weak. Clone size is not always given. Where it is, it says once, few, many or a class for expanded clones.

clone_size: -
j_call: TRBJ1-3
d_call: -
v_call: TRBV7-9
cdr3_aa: CASSPWTGSSGNTIYF
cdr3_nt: TGTGCCAGCAGCCCGTGGACGGGGAGCTCTGGAAACACCATATATTTT

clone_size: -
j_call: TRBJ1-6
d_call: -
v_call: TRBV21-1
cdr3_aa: CADTGTGEGSPLHF
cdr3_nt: TGTGCCGACACGGGGACAGGGGAGGGTTCACCCCTCCACTTT

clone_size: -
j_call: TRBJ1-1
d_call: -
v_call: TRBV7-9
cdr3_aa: CASSLAYPRNTEAFF
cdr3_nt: TGTGCCAGCAGCTTAGCGTACCCGAGGAACACTGAAGCTTTCTTT

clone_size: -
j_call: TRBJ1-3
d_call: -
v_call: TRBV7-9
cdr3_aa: CASSVPGGPFSTIYF
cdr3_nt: TGTGCCAGCAGCGTCCCTGGGGGCCCGTTTAGCACCATATATTTT

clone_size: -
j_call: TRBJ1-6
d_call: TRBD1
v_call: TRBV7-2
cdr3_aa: CASSLGDRVNSPLHF
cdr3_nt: TGTGCCAGCAGCTTAGGGGACAGGGTTAATTCACCCCTCCACTTT

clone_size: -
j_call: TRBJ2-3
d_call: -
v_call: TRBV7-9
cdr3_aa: CASSPPSTDTQYF
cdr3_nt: TGTGCCAGCAGCCCCCCGAGCACAGATACGCAGTATTTT

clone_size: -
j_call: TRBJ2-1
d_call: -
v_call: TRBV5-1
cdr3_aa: CASRDPIVNEQFF
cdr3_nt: TGCGCCAGCCGGGACCCGATTGTTAATGAGCAGTTCTTC

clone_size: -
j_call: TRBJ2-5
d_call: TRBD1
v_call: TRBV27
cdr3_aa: CASRVDRGIETQYF
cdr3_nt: TGTGCCAGCAGGGTTGACAGGGGCATAGAGACCCAGTACTTC

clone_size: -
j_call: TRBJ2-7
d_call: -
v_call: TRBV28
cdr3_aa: CASRQAREQYF
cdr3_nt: TGTGCCAGCAGGCAAGCGAGGGAGCAGTACTTC

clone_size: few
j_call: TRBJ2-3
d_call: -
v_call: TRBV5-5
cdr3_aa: CASSPEGVGATDTQYF
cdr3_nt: TGTGCCAGCAGCCCAGAAGGGGTAGGGGCAACAGATACGCAGTATTTT

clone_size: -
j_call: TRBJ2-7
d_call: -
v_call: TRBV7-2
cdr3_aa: CASSPRTASYEQYF
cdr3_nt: TGTGCCAGCAGCCCTCGGACTGCCTCCTACGAGCAGTACTTC

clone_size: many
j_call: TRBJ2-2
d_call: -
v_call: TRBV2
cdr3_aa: CASRSLLANTGELFF
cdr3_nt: TGTGCCAGCAGATCGTTATTGGCGAACACCGGGGAGCTGTTTTTT

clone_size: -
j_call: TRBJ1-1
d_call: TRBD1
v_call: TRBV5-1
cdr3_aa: CASRGRTGNTEAFF
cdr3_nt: TGCGCCAGCCGAGGTCGGACAGGGAACACTGAAGCTTTCTTT

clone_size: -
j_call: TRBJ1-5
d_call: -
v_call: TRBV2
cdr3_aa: CASSEVRSNQPQHF
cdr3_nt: TGTGCCAGCAGTGAAGTAAGGAGCAATCAGCCCCAGCATTTT

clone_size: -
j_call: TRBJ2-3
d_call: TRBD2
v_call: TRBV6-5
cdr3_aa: CASSYSRGRVWDTQYF
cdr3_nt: TGTGCCAGCAGTTACTCTCGCGGGAGGGTTTGGGATACGCAGTATTTT

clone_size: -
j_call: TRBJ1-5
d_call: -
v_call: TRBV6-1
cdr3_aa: CASSAKPGPGLRPQHF
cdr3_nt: TGTGCCAGCAGTGCCAAGCCGGGACCGGGCCTTCGGCCCCAGCATTTT

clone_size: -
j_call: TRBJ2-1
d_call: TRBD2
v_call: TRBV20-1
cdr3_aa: CSASPLAGGEQFF
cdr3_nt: TGCAGTGCTAGTCCACTAGCGGGAGGTGAGCAGTTCTTC

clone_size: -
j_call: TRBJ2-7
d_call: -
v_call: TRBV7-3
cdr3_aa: CASSSRDGYEQYF
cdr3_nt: TGTGCCAGCAGCTCCCGGGACGGTTACGAGCAGTACTTC

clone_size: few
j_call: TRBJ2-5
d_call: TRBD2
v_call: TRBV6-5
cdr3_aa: CASSPGLAVTQYF
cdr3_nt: TGTGCCAGCAGCCCGGGACTAGCGGTGACCCAGTACTTC

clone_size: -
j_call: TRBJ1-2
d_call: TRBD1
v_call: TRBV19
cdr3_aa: CASSYTTGALGYTF
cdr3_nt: TGTGCCAGTAGCTATACTACAGGGGCCCTAGGCTACACCTTC

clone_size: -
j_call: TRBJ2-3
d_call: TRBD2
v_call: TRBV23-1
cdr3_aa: CASRLGTSGPRSTDTQYF
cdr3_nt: TGCGCCAGCAGGCTGGGGACTAGCGGCCCCCGTAGCACAGATACGCAGTATTTT